These 14 T cell receptor beta chains were all obtained from the same sample, sequenced in a study of shared clonotypes between healthy human individuals. Clones were sequenced by immunoSEQ multiplex PCR, and TCRdb holds only the in-frame ones, with some missing. The table has about a million clones, about 76% seen once. The sequencing input was memory CD4+ T cells sorted from blood. Sample subset: CD45RA-negative fraction. The receptor set was obtained from a man between 18 and 35 years old in good health.

This chain links TRBV14 with TRBJ2-2; D is unresolved. CDR3 size: 18 residues. Trimming cost V 1 base and J 4 bases, with 19 bases left between them. Germline CDR1 reads SGHDN; CDR2 reads FVKESK. The CDR3 spells CASSQGPPAPKVTGELFF. CDR3 nucleotide sequence: TGTGCCAGCAGCCAAGGCCCGCCGGCACCCAAAGTCACCGGGGAGCTGTTTTTT.

The rearrangement joins TRBV11-3 to TRBJ2-2; the D gene could be TRBD1 or TRBD2 (6 bases each). With 4 bases removed from V and 6 bases from J, the gap between germline ends came to 18 bases. Germline CDR1 is SGHNT and CDR2 is YENEEA. There are 16 residues in the CDR3. The CDR3 bases are TGTGCCAGCAGCTACGGAAATAGGGGGGCGGCCGGGGAGCTGTTTTTT. This encodes CASSYGNRGAAGELFF.

In regard to this clone: The same CDR3 also results from other DNA sequences found in this sample. This sequence joins TRBV2 and TRBJ1-1; possible D gene TRBD1, 6 bases. The CDR3 is 14 residues long. Germline V lookup: CDR1 SNHLY, CDR2 FYNNEI. The V end lost 6 bases, the J end lost 3 bases, and 14 bases lay between the germline ends. The CDR3 bases are TGTGCCAGCAGGGGGATCAACAGGGACACTGAAGCTTTCTTT. Protein product: CASRGINRDTEAFF.

The chain joins TRBV5-6 to TRBJ2-7; D might be TRBD1 or TRBD2, each matching 5 bases. Germline CDR1 is SGHDT and CDR2 is YYEEEE. The CDR3 is 15 amino acids. V was clipped by 2 bases and J by 3 bases, with 15 bases between them. The CDR3 DNA reads as TGTGCCAGCAGCTTAGGACCTTTTGGGGGCTACGAGCAGTACTTC. This sequence encodes CASSLGPFGGYEQYF.

The rearrangement joins TRBV18 to TRBJ2-1; 7 positions agree with TRBD2. The CDR3 is made up of 15 amino acids. Germline trimming cut 3 bases from V and 3 bases from J; bases unmatched to any gene: 5. Germline V lookup: CDR1 KGHSH, CDR2 LQKENI. The chain's CDR3 is CASSPLADLYNEQFF. Written as DNA, the CDR3 is TGTGCCAGCTCACCCCTAGCGGACCTCTACAATGAGCAGTTCTTC.

On this clone itself: Other DNA sequences in the sample encode the same CDR3. The chain combines TRBV7-9 with TRBJ2-1, with a possible D match to TRBD2 (5 bases). There are 13 residues in the CDR3. CDR1 is SEHNR, CDR2 FQNEAQ, per germline (reference sequence). V was clipped by 5 bases and J by 7 bases, with 12 bases between them. The CDR3 region is CASSPLGGNEQFF. CDR3 DNA sequence: TGTGCCAGCAGCCCTCTCGGCGGGAATGAGCAGTTCTTC.

The rearrangement joins TRBV2 to TRBJ1-3; 7 bases map to TRBD1. The CDR3 loop spans 15 amino acids. V lost 2 bases to trimming and J lost 5 bases; unmatched junction nucleotides: 6. CDR1 SNHLY and CDR2 FYNNEI come from the germline V gene. The CDR3 DNA is TGTGCCAGCAGTGAATTAGGGGGCTCGAGAAACACCATATATTTT. Protein product: CASSELGGSRNTIYF.

The count of this clone is one. The rearrangement links TRBV14 to TRBJ2-7; 8 nucleotides line up with TRBD1. With V trimmed by 0 bases and J by 4 bases, 11 bases remained unmatched. CDR1 SGHDN and CDR2 FVKESK come from the germline V gene. The CDR3 has 17 residues. For the CDR3, the DNA is TGTGCCAGCAGCCAAGATCGGGCTAGAGGACAGGGTTACGAGCAGTACTTC. As protein: CASSQDRARGQGYEQYF.

The chain combines TRBV30 with TRBJ2-2, with D perhaps TRBD1 (6 bases). Trimming cost V 0 bases and J 5 bases, with 13 bases left between them. The V gene's germline CDR1 is GTSNPN and CDR2 SVGIG (reference sequence). This CDR3 is built from 15 residues. The CDR3 is CAWSVLVGATGELFF. In DNA, the CDR3 is TGTGCCTGGAGTGTGTTGGTGGGGGCAACCGGGGAGCTGTTTTTT.

V and J are TRBV5-1 and TRBJ1-1; weak D call: TRBD1 (5 bases). The CDR3 runs to 14 residues. Germline assignment: CDR1 SGHRS and CDR2 YFSETQ. The ends were cut back, 3 bases at V and 3 bases at J, with 12 bases in the middle. The CDR3 sequence is CASSSQPGDTEAFF. The DNA for the CDR3 is TGCGCCAGCAGCTCGCAGCCGGGGGACACTGAAGCTTTCTTT.

This rearrangement joins TRBV7-2 to TRBJ1-1; perhaps TRBD1 as D (6 bases). This CDR3 has 13 residues. Germline-derived CDR1 and CDR2 are SGHTA and FQGNSA. V lost 5 bases, J lost 3 bases, and 10 bases lay in between. The CDR3 region is CASSIYRDTEAFF. The DNA for the CDR3 is TGTGCCAGCAGCATTTACAGGGACACTGAAGCTTTCTTT.

The V gene is TRBV7-2, the J gene TRBJ2-5, with D possibly matching TRBD1 (6 bases). V shed 5 bases and J shed 5 bases, with 21 bases lying between them. Per germline, CDR1 SGHTA and CDR2 FQGNSA. The CDR3 covers 16 residues. CDR3 bases: TGTGCCAGCAGCCAGGTTGGGACATCCCATGGGGAGACCCAGTACTTC. As protein: CASSQVGTSHGETQYF.

The chain joins TRBV7-2 to TRBJ1-2; no clear D gene. The CDR3 sequence is 12 residues long. Trimming left V 0 bases short and J 8 bases short, with 7 bases between. Germline V gene lookup returns CDR1 SGHTA and CDR2 FQGNSA. The CDR3 loop reads CASSLALKGYTF. In DNA, the CDR3 is TGTGCCAGCAGCTTAGCGCTAAAGGGCTACACCTTC.

With respect to this clone: Relative to the germline gene, one junction end is altered; a read error may explain this. V usage is TRBV5-1 and J usage is TRBJ2-7; D might be TRBD2 (7 bases). The CDR3 is 15 amino acids. Germline V gene lookup returns CDR1 SGHRS and CDR2 YFSETQ. In DNA form, the CDR3 reads TGCGCCAGCAGATTCACAGGGAGGGGCTCCGACGAGCAGTACTTC. Protein sequence: CASRFTGRGSDEQYF.